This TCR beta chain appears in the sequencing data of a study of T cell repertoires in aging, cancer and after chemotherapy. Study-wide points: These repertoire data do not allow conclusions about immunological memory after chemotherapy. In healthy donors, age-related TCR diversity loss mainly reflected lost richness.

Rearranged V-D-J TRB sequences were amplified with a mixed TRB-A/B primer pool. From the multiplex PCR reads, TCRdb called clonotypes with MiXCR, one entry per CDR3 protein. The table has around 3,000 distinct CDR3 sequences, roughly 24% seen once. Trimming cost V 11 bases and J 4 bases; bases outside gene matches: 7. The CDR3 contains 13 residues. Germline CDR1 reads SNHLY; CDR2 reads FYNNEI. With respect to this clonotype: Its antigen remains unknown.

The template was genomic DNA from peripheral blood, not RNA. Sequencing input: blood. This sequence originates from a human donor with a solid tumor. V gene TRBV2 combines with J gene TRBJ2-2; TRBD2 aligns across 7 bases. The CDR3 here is CAGRTGGTGELFF. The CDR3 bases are TGTGCCGGACGGACGGGGGGCACCGGGGAGCTGTTTTTT.